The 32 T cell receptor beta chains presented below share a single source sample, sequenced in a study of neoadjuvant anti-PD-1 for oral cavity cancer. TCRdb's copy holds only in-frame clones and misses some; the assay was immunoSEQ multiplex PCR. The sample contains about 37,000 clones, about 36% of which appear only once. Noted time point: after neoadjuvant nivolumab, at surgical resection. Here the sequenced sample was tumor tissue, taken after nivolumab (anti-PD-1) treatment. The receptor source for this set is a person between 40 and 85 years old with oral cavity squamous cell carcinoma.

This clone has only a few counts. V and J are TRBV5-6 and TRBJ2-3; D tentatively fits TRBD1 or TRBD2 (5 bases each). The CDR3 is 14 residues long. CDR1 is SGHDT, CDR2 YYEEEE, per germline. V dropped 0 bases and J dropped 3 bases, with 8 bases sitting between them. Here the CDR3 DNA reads TGTGCCAGCAGCTTGGACGGGGCTACAGATACGCAGTATTTT. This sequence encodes CASSLDGATDTQYF.

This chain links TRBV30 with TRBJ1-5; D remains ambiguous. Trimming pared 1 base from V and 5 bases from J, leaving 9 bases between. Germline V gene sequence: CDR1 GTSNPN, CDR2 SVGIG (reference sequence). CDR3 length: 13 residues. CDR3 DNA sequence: TGTGCCTGGAGTGCCCTGTCCGATCAGCCCCAGCATTTT. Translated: CAWSALSDQPQHF.

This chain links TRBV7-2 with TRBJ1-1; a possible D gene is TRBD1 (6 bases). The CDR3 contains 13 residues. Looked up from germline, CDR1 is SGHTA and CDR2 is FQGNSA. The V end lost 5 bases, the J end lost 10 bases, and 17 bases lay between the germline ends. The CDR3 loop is CASSAHSGVGAFF. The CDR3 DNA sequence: TGTGCCAGCAGCGCCCACTCAGGGGTGGGAGCTTTCTTT.

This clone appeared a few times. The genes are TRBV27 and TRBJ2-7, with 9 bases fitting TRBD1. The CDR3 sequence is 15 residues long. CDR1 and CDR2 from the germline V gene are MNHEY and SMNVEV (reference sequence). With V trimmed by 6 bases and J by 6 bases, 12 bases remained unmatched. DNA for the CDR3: TGTGCCAGCAGCCCCGCCGGGACAGGGTATCTCGAGCAGTACTTC. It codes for CASSPAGTGYLEQYF.

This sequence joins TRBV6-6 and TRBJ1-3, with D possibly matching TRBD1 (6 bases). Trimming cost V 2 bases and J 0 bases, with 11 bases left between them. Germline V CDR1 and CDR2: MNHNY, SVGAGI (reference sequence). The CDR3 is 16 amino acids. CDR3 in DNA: TGTGCCAGCAGTTACCCTCAGGGGACCTCTGGAAACACCATATATTTT. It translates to CASSYPQGTSGNTIYF.

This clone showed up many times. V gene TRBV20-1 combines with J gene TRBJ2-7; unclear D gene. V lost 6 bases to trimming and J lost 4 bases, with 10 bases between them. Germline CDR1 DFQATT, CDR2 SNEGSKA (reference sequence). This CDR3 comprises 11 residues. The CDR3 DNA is TGCAGTGCCTCCCTTACGTACGAGCAGTACTTC. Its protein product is CSASLTYEQYF.

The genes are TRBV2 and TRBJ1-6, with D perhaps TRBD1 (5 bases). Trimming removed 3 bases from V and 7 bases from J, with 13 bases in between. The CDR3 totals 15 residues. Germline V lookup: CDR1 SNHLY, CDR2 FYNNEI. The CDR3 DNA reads TGTGCCAGCAGTGAGCTTACAGGCAAAAATTCACCCCTCCACTTT. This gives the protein CASSELTGKNSPLHF.

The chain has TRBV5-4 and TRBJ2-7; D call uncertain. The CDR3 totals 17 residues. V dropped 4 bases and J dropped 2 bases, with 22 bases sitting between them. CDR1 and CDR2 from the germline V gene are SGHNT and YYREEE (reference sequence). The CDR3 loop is CASSQRVLGGGAYEQYF. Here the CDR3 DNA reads TGTGCCAGCAGCCAAAGGGTGTTGGGTGGTGGAGCCTACGAGCAGTACTTC. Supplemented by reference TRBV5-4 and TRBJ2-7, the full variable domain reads ETGVTQSPTHLIKTRGQQVTLRCSSQSGHNTVSWYQQALGQGPQFIFQYYREEENGRGNFPPRFSGLQFPNYSSELNVNALELDDSALYLCASSQRVLGGGAYEQYFGPGTRLTVT.

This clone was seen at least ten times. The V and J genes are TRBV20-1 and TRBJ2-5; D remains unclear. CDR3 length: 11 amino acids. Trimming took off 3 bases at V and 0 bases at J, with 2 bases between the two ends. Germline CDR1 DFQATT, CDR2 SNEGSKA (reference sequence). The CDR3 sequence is CSASHQETQYF. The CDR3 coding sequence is TGCAGTGCTAGCCACCAAGAGACCCAGTACTTC.

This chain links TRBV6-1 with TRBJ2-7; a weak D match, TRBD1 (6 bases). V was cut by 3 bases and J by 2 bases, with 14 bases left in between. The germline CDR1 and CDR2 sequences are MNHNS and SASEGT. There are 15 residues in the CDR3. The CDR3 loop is CASSEEQGTPYEQYF. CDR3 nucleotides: TGTGCCAGCAGTGAGGAACAGGGAACCCCCTACGAGCAGTACTTC.

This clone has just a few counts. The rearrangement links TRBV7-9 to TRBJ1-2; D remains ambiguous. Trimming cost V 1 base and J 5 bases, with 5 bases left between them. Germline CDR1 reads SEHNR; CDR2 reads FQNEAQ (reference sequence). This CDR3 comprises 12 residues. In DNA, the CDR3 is TGTGCCAGCAGCTTAGGGCAGTATGGCTACACCTTC. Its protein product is CASSLGQYGYTF.

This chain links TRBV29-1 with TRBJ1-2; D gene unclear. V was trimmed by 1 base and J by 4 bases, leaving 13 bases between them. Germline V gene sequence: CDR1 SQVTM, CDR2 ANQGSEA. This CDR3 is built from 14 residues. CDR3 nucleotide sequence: TGCAGCGTTGAAGTTCATGGACCGTCCTATGGCTACACCTTC. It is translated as CSVEVHGPSYGYTF.

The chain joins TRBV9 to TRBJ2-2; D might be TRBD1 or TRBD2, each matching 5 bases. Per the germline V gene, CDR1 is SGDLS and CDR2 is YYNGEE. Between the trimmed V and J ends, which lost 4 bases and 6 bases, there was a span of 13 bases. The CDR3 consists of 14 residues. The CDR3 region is CASSPGRGAGELFF. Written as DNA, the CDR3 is TGTGCCAGCAGCCCAGGTCGAGGGGCCGGGGAGCTGTTTTTT.

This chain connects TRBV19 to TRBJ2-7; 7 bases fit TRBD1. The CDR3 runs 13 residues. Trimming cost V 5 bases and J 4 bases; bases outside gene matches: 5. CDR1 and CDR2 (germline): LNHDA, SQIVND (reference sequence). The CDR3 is CASSDHRGYEQYF. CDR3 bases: TGTGCCAGTAGTGACCACAGGGGATACGAGCAGTACTTC. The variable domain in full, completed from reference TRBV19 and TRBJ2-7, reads DGGITQSPKYLFRKEGQNVTLSCEQNLNHDAMYWYRQDPGQGLRLIYYSQIVNDFQKGDIAEGYSVSREKKESFPLTVTSAQKNPTAFYLCASSDHRGYEQYFGPGTRLTVT.

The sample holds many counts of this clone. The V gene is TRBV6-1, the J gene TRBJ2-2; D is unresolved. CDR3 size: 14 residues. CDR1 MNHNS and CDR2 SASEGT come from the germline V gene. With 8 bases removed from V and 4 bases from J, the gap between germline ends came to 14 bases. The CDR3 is CASVNGPGTGELFF. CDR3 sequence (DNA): TGTGCCAGCGTGAACGGCCCTGGCACCGGGGAGCTGTTTTTT.

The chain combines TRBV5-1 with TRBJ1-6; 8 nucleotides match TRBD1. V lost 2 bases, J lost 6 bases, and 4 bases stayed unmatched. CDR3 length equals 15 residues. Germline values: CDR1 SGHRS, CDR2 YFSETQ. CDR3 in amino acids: CASSLDRGGNSPLHF. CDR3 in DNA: TGCGCCAGCAGCTTAGACAGGGGAGGTAATTCACCCCTCCACTTT.

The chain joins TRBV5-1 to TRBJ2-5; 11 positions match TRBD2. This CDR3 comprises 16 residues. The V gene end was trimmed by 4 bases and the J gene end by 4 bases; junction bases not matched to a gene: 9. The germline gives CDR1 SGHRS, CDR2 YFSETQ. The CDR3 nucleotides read TGCGCCAGCAGCCCTACGACTAGCGGGGAAGGAGAGACCCAGTACTTC. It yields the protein CASSPTTSGEGETQYF. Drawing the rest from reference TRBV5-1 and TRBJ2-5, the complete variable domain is KAGVTQTPRYLIKTRGQQVTLSCSPISGHRSVSWYQQTPGQGLQFLFEYFSETQRNKGNFPGRFSGRQFSNSRSEMNVSTLELGDSALYLCASSPTTSGEGETQYFGPGTRLLVL.

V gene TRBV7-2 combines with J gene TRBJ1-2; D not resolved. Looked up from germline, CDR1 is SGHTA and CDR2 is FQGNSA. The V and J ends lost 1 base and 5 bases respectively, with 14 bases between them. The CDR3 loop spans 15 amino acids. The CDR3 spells CASSLGVATGYGYTF. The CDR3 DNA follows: TGTGCCAGCAGCTTAGGGGTAGCCACCGGGTATGGCTACACCTTC.

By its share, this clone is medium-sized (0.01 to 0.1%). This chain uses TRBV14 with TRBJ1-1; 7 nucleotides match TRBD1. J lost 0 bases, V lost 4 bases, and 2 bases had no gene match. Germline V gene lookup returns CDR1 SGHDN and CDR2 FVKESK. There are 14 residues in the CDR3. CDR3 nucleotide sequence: TGTGCCAGCAGCCTACAGGGGATGAACACTGAAGCTTTCTTT. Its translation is CASSLQGMNTEAFF.

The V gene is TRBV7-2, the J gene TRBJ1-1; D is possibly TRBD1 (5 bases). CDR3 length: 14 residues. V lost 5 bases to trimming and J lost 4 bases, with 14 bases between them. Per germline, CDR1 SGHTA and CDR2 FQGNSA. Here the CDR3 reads CASSQWDYATEAFF. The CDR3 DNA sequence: TGTGCCAGCAGCCAGTGGGACTACGCCACTGAAGCTTTCTTT.

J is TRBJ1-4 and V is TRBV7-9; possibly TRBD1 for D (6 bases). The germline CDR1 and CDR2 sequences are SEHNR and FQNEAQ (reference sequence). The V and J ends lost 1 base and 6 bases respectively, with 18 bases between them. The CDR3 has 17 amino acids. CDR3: CASSLVFMAGAYEKLFF. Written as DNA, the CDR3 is TGTGCCAGCAGCTTAGTCTTTATGGCGGGGGCTTATGAAAAACTGTTTTTT.

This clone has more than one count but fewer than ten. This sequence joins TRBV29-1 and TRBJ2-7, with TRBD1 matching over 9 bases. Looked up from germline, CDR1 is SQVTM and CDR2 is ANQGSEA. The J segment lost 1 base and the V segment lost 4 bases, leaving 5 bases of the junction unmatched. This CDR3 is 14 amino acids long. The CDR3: CSVGGTGKSYEQYF. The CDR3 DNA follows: TGCAGCGTTGGGGGGACAGGGAAGTCCTACGAGCAGTACTTC.

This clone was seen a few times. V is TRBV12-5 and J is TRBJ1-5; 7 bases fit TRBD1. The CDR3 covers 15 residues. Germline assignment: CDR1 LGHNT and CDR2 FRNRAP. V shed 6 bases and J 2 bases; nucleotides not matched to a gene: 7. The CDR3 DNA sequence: TGTGCTAGTGGACAACAGGGGTCGGGCAATCAGCCCCAGCATTTT. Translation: CASGQQGSGNQPQHF.

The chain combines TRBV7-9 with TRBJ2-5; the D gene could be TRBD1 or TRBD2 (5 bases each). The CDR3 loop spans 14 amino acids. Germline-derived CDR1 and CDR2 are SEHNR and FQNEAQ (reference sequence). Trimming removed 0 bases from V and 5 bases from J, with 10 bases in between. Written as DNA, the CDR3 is TGTGCCAGCAGCTTAGCCCGAGGGGTGGAGACCCAGTACTTC. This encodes CASSLARGVETQYF. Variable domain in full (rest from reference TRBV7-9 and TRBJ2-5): DTGVSQNPRHKITKRGQNVTFRCDPISEHNRLYWYRQTLGQGPEFLTYFQNEAQLEKSRLLSDRFSAERPKGSFSTLEIQRTEQGDSAMYLCASSLARGVETQYFGPGTRLLVL.

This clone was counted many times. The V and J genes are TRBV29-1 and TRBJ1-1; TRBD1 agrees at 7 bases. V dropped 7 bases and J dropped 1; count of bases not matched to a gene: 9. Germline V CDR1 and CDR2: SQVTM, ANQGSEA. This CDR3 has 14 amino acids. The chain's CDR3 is CSAGGQLQNTEAFF. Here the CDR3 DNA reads TGCAGCGCTGGGGGACAGCTGCAGAACACTGAAGCTTTCTTT.

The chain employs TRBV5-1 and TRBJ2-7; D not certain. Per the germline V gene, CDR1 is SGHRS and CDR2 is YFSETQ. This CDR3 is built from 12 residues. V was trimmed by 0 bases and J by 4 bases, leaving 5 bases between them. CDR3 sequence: CASSLDKYEQYF. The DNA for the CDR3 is TGCGCCAGCAGCTTGGACAAGTACGAGCAGTACTTC.

The CDR3 coding sequence is TGTGCCTGGAGTTCATTGTCCGGCGGGGAGCTGTTTTTT. This translates into CAWSSLSGGELFF. The V call is TRBV30, the J call TRBJ2-2; D unresolved. The CDR3 runs to 13 residues. Germline assignment: CDR1 GTSNPN and CDR2 SVGIG (reference sequence). V lost 2 bases and J 7 bases, leaving 11 bases between the germline ends.

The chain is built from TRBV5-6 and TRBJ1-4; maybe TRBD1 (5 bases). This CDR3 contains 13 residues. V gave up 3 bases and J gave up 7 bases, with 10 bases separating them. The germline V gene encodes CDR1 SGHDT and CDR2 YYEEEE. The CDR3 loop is CASSWGRGEKLFF. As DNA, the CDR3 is TGTGCCAGCAGCTGGGGACGGGGTGAAAAACTGTTTTTT. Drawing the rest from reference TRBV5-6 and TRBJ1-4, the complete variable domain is DAGVTQSPTHLIKTRGQQVTLRCSPKSGHDTVSWYQQALGQGPQFIFQYYEEEERQRGNFPDRFSGHQFPNYSSELNVNALLLGDSALYLCASSWGRGEKLFFGSGTQLSVL.

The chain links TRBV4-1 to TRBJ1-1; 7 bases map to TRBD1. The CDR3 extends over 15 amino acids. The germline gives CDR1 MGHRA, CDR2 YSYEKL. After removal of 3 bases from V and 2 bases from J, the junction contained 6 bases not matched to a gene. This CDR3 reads CASSQRDRRNTEAFF. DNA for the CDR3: TGCGCCAGCAGCCAGCGGGACAGAAGAAACACTGAAGCTTTCTTT.

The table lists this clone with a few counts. The CDR3 reads CASSRQTGELFF. The CDR3 DNA reads as TGTGCCAGCTCACGGCAGACCGGGGAGCTGTTTTTT. The chain combines TRBV18 with TRBJ2-2; D gene uncertain. The V and J ends lost 4 bases and 5 bases respectively, with 5 bases between them. This CDR3 is 12 amino acids long. The germline V gene has CDR1 KGHSH and CDR2 LQKENI.

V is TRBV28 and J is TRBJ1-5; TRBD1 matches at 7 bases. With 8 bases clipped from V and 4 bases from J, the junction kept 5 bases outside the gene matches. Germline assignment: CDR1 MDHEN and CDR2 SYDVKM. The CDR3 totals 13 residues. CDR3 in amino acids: CASSRDSNQPQHF. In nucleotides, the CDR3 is TGTGCCAGCTCCCGGGACAGTAATCAGCCCCAGCATTTT.

The CDR3 DNA reads as TGTGCCAGCAGCTTAAACGGACAGGGAACTTACAATGAGCAGTTCTTC. As protein: CASSLNGQGTYNEQFF. The V call is TRBV7-3, the J call TRBJ2-1, with 8 bases that match TRBD1. CDR1 and CDR2 from the germline V gene are SGHTA and FQGTGA. This CDR3 spans 16 amino acids. J was trimmed by 4 bases and V by 1 base; bases with no gene match: 6. The full variable domain, its missing parts supplied by reference TRBV7-3 and TRBJ2-1, is GAGVSQTPSNKVTEKGKYVELRCDPISGHTALYWYRQSLGQGPEFLIYFQGTGAADDSGLPNDRFFAVRPEGSVSTLKIQRTERGDSAVYLCASSLNGQGTYNEQFFGPGTRLTVL.